This record concerns one TCR beta chain sequence. What antigen it recognizes has not been identified. Per-base qualities were not stored, and no clone one base away is much larger. The data were taken from a study of cytomegalovirus exposure and HLA in healthy donors listed by TCRdb under 2017. About the full investigation: According to an earlier analysis of around 600 of the donors, about 179 million T cells yielded 117 million unique TCR beta sequences and about 280 Gb of sequence data. To study patterns of TCR occurrence, a later analysis re-analyzed previously published TCR beta repertoires from more than 550 donors and added high-resolution HLA genotyping. To predict cytomegalovirus infection status, the study combined high-throughput TCR immunosequencing, statistical association of individual TCRs with disease status, and machine learning. The study aimed to test whether cataloging public T cell receptors could reveal signatures of past pathogen exposure. A later genetic analysis used genome-wide SNP genotypes for about 65% of the roughly 700 donors, treating that subset as a discovery cohort. Class I and class II HLA loci were covered by the typing at four-digit resolution. In an earlier analysis of a few hundred of the donors, high-throughput TCR beta sequencing was used to judge whether each TCR beta V gene segment behaved as functional or pseudogenic. Of the 398 genotyped donors, over 80% were placed in the genetic ancestry cluster associated with self-reported Caucasian donors. The T cell repertoires of 670 or so subjects were profiled by immunosequencing and related to cytomegalovirus serostatus. All discovery cohort repertoires had been generated using a single sequencing platform. Typing coverage varied by locus: roughly 620-640 donors for A, B, C, DRB1 and DQB1; under 550 for DQA1; nearly 610 for DPA1; 450 to 480 for DPB1. An early release covering roughly 640 HLA-typed donors comprised approximately 290 gigabases of sequencing data and 85 million or so unique TCR sequences. A separate validation cohort of 100 to 150 different subjects was used in addition to the approximately 640-subject first cohort. Donor age, sex, ethnicity and CMV serostatus were compiled alongside the repertoire data. On average, roughly 200,000 unique TCR beta nucleotide sequences were sequenced per donor among fewer than 500 genotyped donors of the cohort, with 15% to 20% of those sequences being non-productive. Rather than drawing on any new phenotypic data, the later analysis identified candidate immune exposures from TCR beta sequences and the way those sequences occurred across donors. Because of strong linkage in the cohort, 4 to 6 DR-DQ haplotypes were treated as single units for association and clustering.

Library preparation used the immunoSEQ multiplex PCR assay. For the multiplex PCR, a mixture combining 60 forward primers for TCR Vbeta segments and 13 reverse primers for TCR Jbeta segments was used. A multiplex PCR assay on genomic DNA amplified the CDR3 region of rearranged TCR beta genes. On the Illumina HiSeq System, the amplified TCR beta libraries were sequenced as 87-base-pair reads. As for the authors' bioinformatics: A later analysis tallied tens of millions of unique TCR beta chains across the 666 repertoires, and around 10 million of those chains were shared by two or more donors. To remove PCR and sequencing errors, raw reads were error-corrected and collapsed into unique sequences using a nearest-neighbor algorithm that merged closely related sequences. CDR3 sequences were aligned to IMGT reference sequences to assign V, D and J gene segments. Each retained sequence needed at least a six-nucleotide match to both a V gene segment and a J gene segment. A rearrangement counted as productive if the CDR3 had no stop codons and remained in frame with V and J, and every other rearrangement counted as non-productive. Following IMGT convention, CDR3 was defined as the stretch from the second conserved V-encoded cysteine up to the conserved J-encoded phenylalanine. The earlier analysis of about 560 of the donors excluded any sequence lacking an unambiguous match to a single V gene segment. In an earlier analysis of 450 to 700 of the donors, V segments were called functional above 56.7% productive rearrangements and were called segregating when the between-donor standard deviation exceeded 5%. To diagnose cytomegalovirus status from the catalog of TCR beta chain sequences, a statistical classification framework was built. A later analysis assigned V and J genes by comparing TCR nucleotide sequences with IMGT/GENE-DB human TR gene sequences. Using the TCRdist pipeline, a later analysis assigned CDR3 sequences along with most-parsimonious VDJ recombination scenarios. In a later analysis, each TCR beta chain was defined by its CDR3 amino acid sequence together with its V-gene family, and reads without a unique V-gene family were excluded. In a later analysis, 450 to 600 highly shared, low-generation-probability nucleotide sequences were removed to address suspected cross-contamination and a sequencing artifact. For each public chain, a later analysis derived a clonal expansion index from normalized ranks of inferred template counts within each repertoire. A later analysis computed generation probabilities with a VDJ recombination model fitted to out-of-frame rearrangements, and checked the results against IGoR. A later analysis scored TCR-TCR, TCR-HLA and TCR-CMV co-occurrence with hypergeometric tests, applying a repertoire-size bias correction to TCR pairs. To estimate false discovery rates, a later analysis permuted the HLA or CMV assignments 20 times. In a later analysis, co-occurring TCRs were grouped using DBSCAN, and TCRdist sequence similarity was added for clustering within HLA-allele-positive subsets. Repertoires with fewer than 30,000 or more than 120,000 public chains were left out of co-occurrence clustering, as were a handful of repertoires with anomalous nucleotide sharing. TCRdb retrieved this table from immuneACCESS and kept in-frame rearrangements only. Not all clones are present; in checked studies, unresolved V genes account for under half, and no reason is known for the remainder. V, J and clone size are taken as reported in that table, and D and trimming were inferred from the DNA itself. Across this sample there are about 200,000 clones, with 65% to 90% seen only once. Jointly, the top ten make up around 0.3% of the sample.

Taken from cysteine to phenylalanine, the CDR3 has 11 residues. Solely the CDR3 DNA is kept, with 33 bases framed from the first base. Via the germline V gene, CDR1 is MNHNS and CDR2 SASEGT. The V end loses 8 bases and the J end loses 0 bases, and a stretch of 5 bases separates them. Study-wide conclusions, independent of this receptor: Most TCR sequences were observed very rarely across donors, whereas some public TCRs were present in many individuals. A later analysis found that HLA-associated TCR beta chains were more clonally expanded and had lower generation probabilities than equally common non-associated chains. The earlier analysis of 587 of the donors excluded around 17 rarely observed V segments, including chromosome 9 orphons, because counts were too low. Broadly in line with IMGT annotations, most TCR beta V segments showed up in productive rearrangements about 87% or about 30% of the time in an earlier analysis of 450 to 600 of the donors. Linkage disequilibrium might explain the correlated functional status among segregating V segments, but an unknown experimental factor could not be excluded. In a later genetic analysis, a missense DCLRE1C variant was associated with V-gene and J-gene trimming of TCR beta chains, and the association was replicated in an independent cohort. A few of the identified cytomegalovirus-associated TCR beta chains were confirmed in vitro to be specific for cytomegalovirus antigens. According to the authors, the approach could potentially be generalized to other disease states and immunological phenotypes. A later analysis found that TCR association rates varied across HLA loci, with DRB1 alleles showing the most associated TCRs and HLA-C alleles the fewest. A total of fewer than 200 TCR beta chains were listed by the study as associated with cytomegalovirus. The sequencing pipeline was judged likely to have produced a cluster of highly shared sequence variants as a technical artifact. Assigning TCR associations to individual alleles was difficult when HLA alleles, especially DR and DQ, strongly co-occurred. At a false discovery rate of 0.05, a later analysis linked about 16,000 TCR beta sequences to specific HLA alleles. In a later genetic analysis, fewer N-insertions in productive TCRs were reported among donors in an Asian-associated ancestry cluster than the roughly 700-donor mean. CMV serostatus was the only immune exposure information available for the cohort. This cohort had only TCR beta chains sequenced, and the lack of alpha or paired-chain data limited which features could be detected. A later analysis found that most CMV-associated TCR beta chains appeared HLA-restricted, with HLA associations seemingly driven largely by CMV exposure. Because HLA typing was unavailable for some donors at each locus, only the typed subset was used in association tests. A later analysis reported that several top co-occurrence clusters appeared linked to parvovirus B19, influenza, CMV and Epstein-Barr virus. In both the original and validation cohorts, the classifier was reported to diagnose cytomegalovirus status with high specificity and sensitivity. The 87-base-pair reads could not distinguish some IMGT-functional V segments, including TRBV6-2 and TRBV6-3, so those segments were excluded. The presence/absence analyses assumed that sequencing depth was roughly uniform across donors, and that assumption may not be true. A further reported finding was that TCR beta sequences accurately predicted the HLA-A and HLA-B alleles for most subjects in the first cohort.

The cohort comprised more than 550 healthy bone marrow donors. At the time of sampling, every cohort member was nominally healthy, though immune exposures that went unrecorded were likely present. The donor was CMV seronegative and was included in the group of 352 seronegative cohort members. Every donor gave a peripheral blood sample, and the peripheral blood mononuclear cells from that sample were used for TCR beta sequencing. Genomic DNA extraction from the blood cell samples was performed with the Qiagen DNeasy Blood Extraction Kit. Recombination joined TRBV6-1 with TRBJ2-7; the D gene lacks a confident call. The TCR was taken from a woman in her thirties in good health and CMV-seronegative. Material for sequencing was PBMCs. The CDR3 here reads CASENSYEQYF. Here is the DNA: TGTGCCAGCGAGAACTCCTACGAGCAGTACTTC.